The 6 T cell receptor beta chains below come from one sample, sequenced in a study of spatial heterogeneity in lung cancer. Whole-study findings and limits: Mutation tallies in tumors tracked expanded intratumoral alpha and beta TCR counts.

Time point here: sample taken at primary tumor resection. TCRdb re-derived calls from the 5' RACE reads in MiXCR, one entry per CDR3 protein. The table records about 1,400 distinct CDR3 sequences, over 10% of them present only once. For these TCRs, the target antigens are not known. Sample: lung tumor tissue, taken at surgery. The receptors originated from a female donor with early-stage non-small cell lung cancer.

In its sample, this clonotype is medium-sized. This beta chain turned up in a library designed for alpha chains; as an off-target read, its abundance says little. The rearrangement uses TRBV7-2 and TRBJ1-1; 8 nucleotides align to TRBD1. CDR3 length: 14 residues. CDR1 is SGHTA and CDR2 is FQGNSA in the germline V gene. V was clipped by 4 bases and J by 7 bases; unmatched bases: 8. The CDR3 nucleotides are TGTGCCAGCAGCTATACGGACAGGGATGGTGAAGCTTTCTTT. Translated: CASSYTDRDGEAFF.

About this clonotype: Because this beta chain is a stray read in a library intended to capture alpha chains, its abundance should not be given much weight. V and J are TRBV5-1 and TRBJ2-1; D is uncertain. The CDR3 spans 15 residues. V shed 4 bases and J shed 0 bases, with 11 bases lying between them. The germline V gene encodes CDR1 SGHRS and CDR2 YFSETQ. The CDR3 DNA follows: TGCGCCAGCAGCCCCGACTCGCTCTCCTACAATGAGCAGTTCTTC. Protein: CASSPDSLSYNEQFF.

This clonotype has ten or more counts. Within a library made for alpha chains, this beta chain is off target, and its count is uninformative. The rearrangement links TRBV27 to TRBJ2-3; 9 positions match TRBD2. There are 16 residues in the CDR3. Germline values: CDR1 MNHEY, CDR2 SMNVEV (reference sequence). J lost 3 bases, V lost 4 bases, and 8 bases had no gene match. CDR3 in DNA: TGTGCCAGCAGTTCCAGGGGTAGCGGGAGAACAGATACGCAGTATTTT. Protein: CASSSRGSGRTDTQYF.

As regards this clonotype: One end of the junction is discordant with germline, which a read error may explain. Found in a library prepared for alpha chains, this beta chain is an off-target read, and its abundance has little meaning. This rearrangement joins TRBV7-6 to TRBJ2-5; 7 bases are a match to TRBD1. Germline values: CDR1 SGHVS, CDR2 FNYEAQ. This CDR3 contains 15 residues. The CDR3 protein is CVSSLVRGRVETQYF. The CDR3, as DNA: TGTGTCAGCAGCTTAGTGAGGGGGCGCGTGGAGACACAGTACTTC.

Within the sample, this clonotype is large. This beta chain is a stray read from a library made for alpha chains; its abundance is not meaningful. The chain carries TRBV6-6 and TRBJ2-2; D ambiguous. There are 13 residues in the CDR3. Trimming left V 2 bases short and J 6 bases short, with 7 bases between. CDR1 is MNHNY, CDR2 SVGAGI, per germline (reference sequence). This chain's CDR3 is CASSYGSAGELFF. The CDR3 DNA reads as TGTGCCAGCAGTTACGGTTCTGCCGGGGAGCTGTTTTTT.

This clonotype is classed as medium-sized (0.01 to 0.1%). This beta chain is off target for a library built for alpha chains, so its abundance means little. The CDR3 here is CASSLWWGAGAQVEQFF. The CDR3 DNA follows: TGTGCCAGCAGTTTATGGTGGGGGGCTGGGGCACAAGTTGAGCAGTTCTTC. The chain employs TRBV27 and TRBJ2-1; the D call may be TRBD1 or TRBD2 (6 bases each). The V end lost 1 base, the J end lost 9 bases, and 22 bases lay between the germline ends. Germline CDR1 reads MNHEY; CDR2 reads SMNVEV (reference sequence). The CDR3 spans 17 residues.